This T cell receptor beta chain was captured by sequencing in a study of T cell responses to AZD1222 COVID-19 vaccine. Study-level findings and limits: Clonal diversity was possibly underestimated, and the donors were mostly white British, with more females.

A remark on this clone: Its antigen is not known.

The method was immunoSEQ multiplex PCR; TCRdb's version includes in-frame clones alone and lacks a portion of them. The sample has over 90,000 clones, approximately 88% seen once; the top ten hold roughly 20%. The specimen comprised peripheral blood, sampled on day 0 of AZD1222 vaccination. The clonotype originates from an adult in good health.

The CDR3 DNA reads as TGTGCCAGCAGCTTTAGTTCTTCGAACACTGAAGCTTTCTTT. Translated: CASSFSSSNTEAFF. The chain has TRBV7-9 and TRBJ1-1; no clear D. The CDR3 has 14 residues. The germline V gene has CDR1 SEHNR and CDR2 FQNEAQ (reference sequence). V gave up 3 bases and J gave up 1 base, with 9 bases separating them.